Listed below are T cell receptor beta chains from one sample, sequenced in a study of regulatory T cells in long-lasting Graves disease. TCRdb recomputed calls from the multiplex PCR reads with MiXCR, one row per CDR3 protein. The sample carries 300,000 to 450,000 distinct CDR3 sequences, roughly 15% recorded once. The sequencing here drew on peripheral blood mononuclear cells (PBMCs), taken at new diagnosis, from a patient treated with antithyroid drugs. The receptors were gathered from a female donor with Graves disease. CDR3s include the opening cysteine and the closing phenylalanine or tryptophan. Each record gives: V gene, D gene, clone size, J gene, CDR3 DNA, CDR3 protein. The D gene is left open where the match is weak. Clone sizes are given selectively: once, few, many, or a class where the clone is expanded.

TRBV28	-	many	TRBJ1-4	TGTGCCAGCAGTTTATTTCGGGATCTTAATGAAAAACTGTTTTTT	CASSLFRDLNEKLFF
TRBV4-1	-	-	TRBJ2-1	TGCGCCAGCAGCCAAGTGGTCCGGGATAGATACAATGAGCAGTTCTTC	CASSQVVRDRYNEQFF
TRBV28	TRBD1	-	TRBJ2-7	TGTGCCAGCAGCCCAAGGGGGACAGGCAACTACGAGCAGTACTTC	CASSPRGTGNYEQYF
TRBV2	-	many	TRBJ1-6	TGTGCCACGTCCGGGGGAGATTCACCCCTCCACTTT	CATSGGDSPLHF
TRBV12-3/TRBV12-4	TRBD1	many	TRBJ1-1	TGTGCCAGCAGTTTAATGGGGACAGGGGGCACTGAAGCTTTCTTT	CASSLMGTGGTEAFF
TRBV5-1	-	many	TRBJ2-7	TGCGCCAGCAGTTCGGACTACTCCTACGAGCAGTACTTC	CASSSDYSYEQYF
TRBV10-3	TRBD1	many	TRBJ1-6	TGTGCCATCAGTCCAAATACCGGGACAGGGCGTCTCTATAATTCACCCCTCCACTTT	CAISPNTGTGRLYNSPLHF
TRBV2	-	many	TRBJ2-3	TGTGCCAGCAGTGACCTCCCAGATACGCAGTATTTT	CASSDLPDTQYF
TRBV13	-	many	TRBJ1-4	TGTGCCAGCAGCTTAACAAGCACCCTGGGGGAAAAACTGTTTTTT	CASSLTSTLGEKLFF
TRBV7-2	-	-	TRBJ2-1	TGTGCCAGCAGCTCATCCCCACAATTAGGGATTAGCTCCTACAATGAGCAGTTCTTC	CASSSSPQLGISSYNEQFF
TRBV5-8	-	many	TRBJ1-4	TGTGCCAGCAGCGCGGGACATACAACTAATGAAAAACTGTTTTTT	CASSAGHTTNEKLFF
TRBV19	TRBD2	-	TRBJ2-7	TGTGCCAGTAGTACACCGGGACTAGCTGTGAACGAGCAGTACTTC	CASSTPGLAVNEQYF
TRBV6-1	-	many	TRBJ1-2	TGTGCCAGCAGTGAAGCCAGGGGCTATGGCTACACCTTC	CASSEARGYGYTF
TRBV30	-	-	TRBJ2-7	TGTGCCTGGAGCCAAAACGCCTACGAGCAGTACTTC	CAWSQNAYEQYF
TRBV28	TRBD1	many	TRBJ1-3	TGTGCCAGCGGTCAAGGGGGCCGGGTCGACACCATATATTTT	CASGQGGRVDTIYF
TRBV24-1	-	many	TRBJ2-7	TGTGCCACCAGTGACCGCTCAGAGCAGTACTTC	CATSDRSEQYF
TRBV5-1	-	few	TRBJ2-7	TGCGCCAGCAGCCCACGCCCGGACGCCTCCTACGAGCAGTACTTC	CASSPRPDASYEQYF
TRBV4-1	-	-	TRBJ1-3	TGCGCCAGCAGCCAAGAGGGGTTGGGCGGAAACACCATATATTTT	CASSQEGLGGNTIYF